This TCR beta chain was obtained from a study of T cell responses to AZD1222 COVID-19 vaccine. Generated by immunoSEQ multiplex PCR, the TCRdb table keeps only in-frame clones and is missing some. The sample records 150,000 to 200,000 clones, roughly 89% being singletons. The CDR3 has 14 residues. The germline V gene encodes CDR1 WSHSY and CDR2 SAAADI. The ends lost 6 bases at V and 3 bases at J; junction bases unmatched: 7. This specimen consisted of peripheral blood, obtained on day 0 of AZD1222 vaccination. This TCR was recovered from an adult in good health. The chain joins TRBV10-2 to TRBJ2-7, with 8 positions matching TRBD1. The CDR3: CASSADRGNYEQYF. CDR3 bases: TGCGCCAGCAGCGCTGACAGGGGAAACTACGAGCAGTACTTC.